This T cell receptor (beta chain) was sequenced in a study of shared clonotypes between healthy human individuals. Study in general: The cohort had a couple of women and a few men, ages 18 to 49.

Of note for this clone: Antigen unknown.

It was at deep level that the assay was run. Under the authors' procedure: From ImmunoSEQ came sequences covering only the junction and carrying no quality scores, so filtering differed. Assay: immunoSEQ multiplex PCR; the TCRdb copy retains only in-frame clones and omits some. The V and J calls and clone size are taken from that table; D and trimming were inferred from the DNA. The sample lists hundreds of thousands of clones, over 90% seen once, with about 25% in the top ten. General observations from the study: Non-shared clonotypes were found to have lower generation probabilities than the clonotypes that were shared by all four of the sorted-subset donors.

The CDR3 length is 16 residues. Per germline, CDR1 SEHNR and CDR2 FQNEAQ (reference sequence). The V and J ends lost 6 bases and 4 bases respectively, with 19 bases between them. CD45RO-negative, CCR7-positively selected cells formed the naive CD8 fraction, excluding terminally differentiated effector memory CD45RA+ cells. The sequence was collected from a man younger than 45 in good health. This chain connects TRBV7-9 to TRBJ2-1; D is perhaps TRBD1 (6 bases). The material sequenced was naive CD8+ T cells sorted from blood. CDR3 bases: TGTGCCAGCAGTTCCCTACAGGGAAGGGGTTACAATGAGCAGTTCTTC. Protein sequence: CASSSLQGRGYNEQFF.